This T cell receptor (beta chain) was obtained from a study of cytomegalovirus exposure and HLA in healthy donors. PCR was performed using 60 Vbeta and 13 Jbeta primers. The repertoire was sequenced with immunoSEQ multiplex PCR; TCRdb's copy has only in-frame clones and lacks some. The sample consists of 150,000 to 250,000 clones, about four fifths of them appearing once. The CDR3 sequence is 12 residues long. V lost 8 bases, J lost 8 bases, and 15 bases lay in between. Looked up from germline, CDR1 is LGHNA and CDR2 is YNFKEQ. Notes on this clone: Its antigen is unknown.

Study-level points and caveats: Immune exposure data for these donors was limited to CMV serostatus. Per a later analysis, HLA-associated TCR beta chains showed more clonal expansion than other, equally common TCR beta chains. Some TCR beta chains (around 180 of them) were listed as cytomegalovirus-associated. Evidence from a later analysis indicated that most CMV-associated TCR beta chains looked HLA-restricted.

Sequencing input: PBMCs. The rearrangement joins TRBV4-2 to TRBJ1-2; D might be TRBD1 (5 bases). This receptor was obtained from a girl aged 5-17 years in good health and CMV-seropositive. CDR3 in DNA: TGTGCCAGCCGGGGGGGGTACGAGGGCTACACCTTC. It specifies CASRGGYEGYTF.